Below are 13 T cell receptor beta chains sequenced from a single sample in a study of blood T cell repertoires in COVID-19. Using immunoSEQ multiplex PCR, the repertoire was profiled, and TCRdb retains in-frame clones only, with some absent. The sample holds more than 250,000 clones; about nine tenths are singletons and the top ten take 1%. The sample taken for sequencing was peripheral blood. These receptors were taken from a man aged 50 to 59 with active or convalescent COVID-19.

Comment on this clone: The same CDR3 arises from other DNA sequences in this sample as well. In nucleotides, the CDR3 is TGCGCCAGCAGCGAGGGACAGGGTGGCACTGAAGCTTTCTTT. Its protein product is CASSEGQGGTEAFF. The chain uses TRBV5-1 and TRBJ1-1, with 9 bases that match TRBD1. Germline loops: CDR1 SGHRS, CDR2 YFSETQ. V was clipped by 4 bases and J by 4 bases; unmatched bases: 5. CDR3 length: 14 residues.

The gene calls are TRBV18 and TRBJ1-5, with 7 bases aligning to TRBD1. The CDR3 sequence is 14 residues long. Trimming took 2 bases from V and 7 from J; bases not matched to a gene: 5. Germline V gene data show CDR1 as KGHSH and CDR2 as LQKENI. CDR3 amino acids: CASSPVGDSQPQHF. CDR3 sequence (DNA): TGTGCCAGCTCACCAGTGGGGGACAGCCAGCCCCAGCATTTT.

About this clone itself: Other DNA sequences in the sample encode the same CDR3. V usage is TRBV18 and J usage is TRBJ2-5; 7 bases align to TRBD1. Germline loops: CDR1 KGHSH, CDR2 LQKENI. The CDR3 is 12 residues long. Trimming removed 3 bases from V and 5 bases from J; junction bases left unmatched: 0. CDR3 protein: CASSPTGETQYF. DNA for the CDR3: TGTGCCAGCTCACCGACAGGGGAGACCCAGTACTTC.

V usage is TRBV7-2 and J usage is TRBJ1-3, with D maybe TRBD1 (6 bases). This CDR3 comprises 15 residues. Trimming took off 8 bases at V and 4 bases at J, with 18 bases between the two ends. Germline V gives CDR1 SGHTA, CDR2 FQGNSA. Here the CDR3 DNA reads TGTGCCAGCGGAAGACAGGAGGCGGCCGGAAACACCATATATTTT. Translation: CASGRQEAAGNTIYF.

As DNA, the CDR3 is TGTGCCAGCAGCCGGGGACAGGGCCAAAATGAGCAGTTCTTC. As protein: CASSRGQGQNEQFF. J is TRBJ2-1 and V is TRBV5-5; the match to TRBD1 covers 9 bases. Germline V lookup: CDR1 SGHKS, CDR2 YYEKEE (reference sequence). The CDR3 has 14 residues. J lost 7 bases, V lost 4 bases, and 6 bases had no gene match.

The rearrangement joins TRBV7-8 to TRBJ1-1; D gene uncertain. Germline-derived CDR1 and CDR2 are SGHVS and FQNEAQ. Trimming left V 8 bases short and J 3 bases short, with 7 bases between. This CDR3 region has 11 residues. The CDR3 nucleotides are TGTGCCAGCGGGAGGGACACTGAAGCTTTCTTT. This sequence encodes CASGRDTEAFF.

This sequence joins TRBV19 and TRBJ1-5, with 8 bases fitting TRBD1. The CDR3 is 12 residues long. The ends lost 10 bases at V and 9 bases at J; junction bases unmatched: 8. Germline values: CDR1 LNHDA, CDR2 SQIVND (reference sequence). The CDR3 loop is CAIQGAAGPQHF. In nucleotides, the CDR3 is TGTGCCATTCAGGGGGCCGCCGGGCCCCAGCATTTT.

CDR3 DNA: TGCGCCAGCAGTAGACAGGGCGAAGCCACTGAAGCTTTCTTT. This sequence encodes CASSRQGEATEAFF. The gene calls are TRBV5-1 and TRBJ1-1; TRBD1 matches 7 bases. CDR1 is SGHRS, CDR2 YFSETQ, per germline. V was pared by 5 bases and J by 4 bases, with 8 bases of the junction left unmatched. The CDR3 loop spans 14 amino acids. Variable domain in full (rest from reference TRBV5-1 and TRBJ1-1): KAGVTQTPRYLIKTRGQQVTLSCSPISGHRSVSWYQQTPGQGLQFLFEYFSETQRNKGNFPGRFSGRQFSNSRSEMNVSTLELGDSALYLCASSRQGEATEAFFGQGTRLTVV.

The V call is TRBV5-1, the J call TRBJ2-3; the match to TRBD2 covers 12 bases. The CDR3 loop spans 16 amino acids. V lost 4 bases, J lost 1 base, and 4 bases stayed unmatched. The germline V gene has CDR1 SGHRS and CDR2 YFSETQ. The DNA for the CDR3 is TGCGCCAGCAGCCCCGGACTAGCGGGGCGCACAGATACGCAGTATTTT. It yields the protein CASSPGLAGRTDTQYF. Variable domain in full (rest from reference TRBV5-1 and TRBJ2-3): KAGVTQTPRYLIKTRGQQVTLSCSPISGHRSVSWYQQTPGQGLQFLFEYFSETQRNKGNFPGRFSGRQFSNSRSEMNVSTLELGDSALYLCASSPGLAGRTDTQYFGPGTRLTVL.

The genes are TRBV9 and TRBJ2-2; no clear D gene. The CDR3 is 14 amino acids. Trimming pared 1 base from V and 1 base from J, leaving 5 bases between. Looked up from germline, CDR1 is SGDLS and CDR2 is YYNGEE. The CDR3 DNA follows: TGTGCCAGCAGCGTATCAGGGAACACCGGGGAGCTGTTTTTT. Translated: CASSVSGNTGELFF.

The chain employs TRBV7-2 and TRBJ1-1, with D perhaps matching TRBD1 (6 bases). The V gene's germline CDR1 is SGHTA and CDR2 FQGNSA. The CDR3 is 13 amino acids. The germline V and J ends were trimmed by 0 bases and 10 bases, with 12 bases remaining between them. The CDR3 here is CASSLAFSGVAFF. CDR3 in DNA: TGTGCCAGCAGCTTAGCCTTCTCAGGGGTAGCTTTCTTT.

This clone was detected only once. The rearrangement uses TRBV19 and TRBJ1-5; no reliable D call. Trimming removed 1 base from V and 7 bases from J, with 8 bases in between. Germline V CDR1 and CDR2: LNHDA, SQIVND (reference sequence). The CDR3 is 13 amino acids. The CDR3 DNA reads TGTGCCAGTAGTATAGGTAGAGGGCAGCCCCAGCATTTT. Its translation is CASSIGRGQPQHF.

V usage is TRBV24-1 and J usage is TRBJ2-1; TRBD2 matches at 7 bases. In germline, CDR1 is KGHDR, CDR2 SFDVKD. V lost 0 bases and J lost 10; bases outside the gene matches: 5. The CDR3 covers 14 residues. CDR3 protein: CATSDLLAGEEQFF. DNA for the CDR3: TGTGCCACCAGTGATTTGCTCGCGGGGGAGGAGCAGTTCTTC.